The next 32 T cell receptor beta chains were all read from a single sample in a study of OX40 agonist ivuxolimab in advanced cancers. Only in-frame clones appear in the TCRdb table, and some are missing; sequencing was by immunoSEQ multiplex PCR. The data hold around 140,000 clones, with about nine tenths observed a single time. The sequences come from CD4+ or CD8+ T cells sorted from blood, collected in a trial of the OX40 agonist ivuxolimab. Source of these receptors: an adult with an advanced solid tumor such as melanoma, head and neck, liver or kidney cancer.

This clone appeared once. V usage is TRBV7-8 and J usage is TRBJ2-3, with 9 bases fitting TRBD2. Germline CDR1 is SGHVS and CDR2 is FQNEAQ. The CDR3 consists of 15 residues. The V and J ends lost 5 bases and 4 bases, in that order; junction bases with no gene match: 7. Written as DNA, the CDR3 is TGTGCCAGCAGCCCCGAGGCGGGAGGGTCAGATACGCAGTATTTT. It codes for CASSPEAGGSDTQYF.

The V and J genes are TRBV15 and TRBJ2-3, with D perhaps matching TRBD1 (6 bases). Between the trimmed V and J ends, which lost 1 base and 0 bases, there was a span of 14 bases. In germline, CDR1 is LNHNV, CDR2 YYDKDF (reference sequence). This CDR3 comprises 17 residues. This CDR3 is CATSRGYDRSSTDTQYF. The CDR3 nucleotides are TGTGCCACCAGCAGAGGGTATGACAGGTCTAGCACAGATACGCAGTATTTT.

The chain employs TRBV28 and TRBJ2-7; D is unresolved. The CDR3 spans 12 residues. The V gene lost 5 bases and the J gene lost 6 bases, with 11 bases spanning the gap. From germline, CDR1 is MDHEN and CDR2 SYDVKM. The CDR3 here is CASSPPVGEQYF. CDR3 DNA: TGTGCCAGCAGTCCCCCGGTGGGCGAGCAGTACTTC.

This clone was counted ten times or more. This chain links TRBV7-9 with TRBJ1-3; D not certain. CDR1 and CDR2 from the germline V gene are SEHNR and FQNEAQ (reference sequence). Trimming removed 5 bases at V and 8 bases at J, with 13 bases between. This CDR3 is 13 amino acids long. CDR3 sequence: CASSESGSHTIYF. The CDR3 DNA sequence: TGTGCCAGCAGCGAAAGTGGCTCCCACACCATATATTTT.

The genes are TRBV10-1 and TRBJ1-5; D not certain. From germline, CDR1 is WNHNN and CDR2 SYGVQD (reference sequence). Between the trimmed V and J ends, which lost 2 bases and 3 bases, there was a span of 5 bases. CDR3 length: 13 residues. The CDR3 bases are TGCGCCAGCAGTGAGGCCCTCAATCAGCCCCAGCATTTT. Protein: CASSEALNQPQHF.

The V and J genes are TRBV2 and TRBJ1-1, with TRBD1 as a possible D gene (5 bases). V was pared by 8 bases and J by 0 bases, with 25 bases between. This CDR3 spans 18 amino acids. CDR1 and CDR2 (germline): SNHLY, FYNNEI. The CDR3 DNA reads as TGTGCCAGCTCCCCCACTCCGGGACTCAACATAGTGAACACTGAAGCTTTCTTT. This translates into CASSPTPGLNIVNTEAFF.

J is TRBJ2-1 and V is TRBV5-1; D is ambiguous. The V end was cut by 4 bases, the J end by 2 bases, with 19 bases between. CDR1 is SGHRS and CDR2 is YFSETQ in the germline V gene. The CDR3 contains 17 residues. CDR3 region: CASSPGPLGRAYNEQFF. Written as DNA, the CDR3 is TGCGCCAGCAGCCCGGGCCCTCTTGGGCGAGCCTACAATGAGCAGTTCTTC.

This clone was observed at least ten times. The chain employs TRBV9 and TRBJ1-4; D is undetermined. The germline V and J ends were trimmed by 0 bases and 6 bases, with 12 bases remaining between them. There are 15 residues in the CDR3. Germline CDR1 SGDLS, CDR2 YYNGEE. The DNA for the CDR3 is TGTGCCAGCAGCGTAGAAGGTAGGGAAGATGAAAAACTGTTTTTT. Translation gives CASSVEGREDEKLFF.

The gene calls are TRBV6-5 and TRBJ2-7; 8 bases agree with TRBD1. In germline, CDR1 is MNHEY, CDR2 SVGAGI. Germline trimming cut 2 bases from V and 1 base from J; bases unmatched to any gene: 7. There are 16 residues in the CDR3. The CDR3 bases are TGTGCCAGCAGTTACATACGGGACAGGCCTTCCTACGAGCAGTACTTC. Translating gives CASSYIRDRPSYEQYF.

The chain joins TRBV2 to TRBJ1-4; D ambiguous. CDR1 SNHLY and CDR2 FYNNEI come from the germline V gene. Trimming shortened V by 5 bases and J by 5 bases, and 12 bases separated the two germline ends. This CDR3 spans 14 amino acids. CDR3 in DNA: TGTGCCAGCAGTCCGGACGGAACGAATGAAAAACTGTTTTTT. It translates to CASSPDGTNEKLFF.

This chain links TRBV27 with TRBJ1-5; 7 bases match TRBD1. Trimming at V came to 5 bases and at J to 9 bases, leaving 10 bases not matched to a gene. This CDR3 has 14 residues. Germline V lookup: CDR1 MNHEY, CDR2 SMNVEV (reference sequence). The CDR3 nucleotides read TGTGCCAGCAGTCGACAGGGTCTTAGGGGGCCCCAGCATTTT. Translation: CASSRQGLRGPQHF.

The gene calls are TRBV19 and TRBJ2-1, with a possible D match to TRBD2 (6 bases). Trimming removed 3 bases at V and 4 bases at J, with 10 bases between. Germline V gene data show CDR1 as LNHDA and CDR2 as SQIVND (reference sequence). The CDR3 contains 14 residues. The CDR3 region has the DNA TGTGCCAGTAGTATTGACCGGGGGTACAATGAGCAGTTCTTC. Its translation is CASSIDRGYNEQFF.

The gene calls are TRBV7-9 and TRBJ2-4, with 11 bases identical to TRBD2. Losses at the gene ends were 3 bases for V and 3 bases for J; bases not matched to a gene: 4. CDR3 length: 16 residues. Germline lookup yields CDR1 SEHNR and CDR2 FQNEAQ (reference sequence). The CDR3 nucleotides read TGTGCCAGCAGCTTCGGACTAGCGGGCGTCAAAAACATTCAGTACTTC. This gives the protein CASSFGLAGVKNIQYF.

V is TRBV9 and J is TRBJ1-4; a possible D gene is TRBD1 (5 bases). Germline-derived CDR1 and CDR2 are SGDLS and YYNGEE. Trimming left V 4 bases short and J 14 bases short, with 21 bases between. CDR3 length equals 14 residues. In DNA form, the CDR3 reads TGTGCCAGCAGCCCAGATGGGGGAAGCAGAGGGCTGTTTTTT. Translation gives CASSPDGGSRGLFF.

The CDR3 here is CASKPGASGSQETQYF. The CDR3 DNA sequence: TGTGCCAGTAAACCGGGGGCTAGCGGGTCCCAAGAGACCCAGTACTTC. The chain employs TRBV19 and TRBJ2-5; 8 bases match TRBD2. The CDR3 sequence is 16 residues long. The germline gives CDR1 LNHDA, CDR2 SQIVND (reference sequence). V shed 7 bases, J shed 1 base, and the junction held 11 bases outside the gene matches.

The CDR3 loop is CASTRTGSPGELFF. CDR3 DNA: TGTGCCAGTACCCGGACTGGGAGTCCCGGGGAGCTGTTTTTT. J is TRBJ2-2 and V is TRBV19; tentatively, D is TRBD2 (5 bases). V dropped 7 bases and J dropped 6 bases, with 15 bases sitting between them. Germline-derived CDR1 and CDR2 are LNHDA and SQIVND (reference sequence). The CDR3 totals 14 residues.

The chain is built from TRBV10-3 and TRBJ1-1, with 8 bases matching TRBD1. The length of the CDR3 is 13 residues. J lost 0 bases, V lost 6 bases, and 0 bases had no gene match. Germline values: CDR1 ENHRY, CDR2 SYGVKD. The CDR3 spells CAIRQGVNTEAFF. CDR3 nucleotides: TGTGCCATCAGACAGGGGGTGAACACTGAAGCTTTCTTT.

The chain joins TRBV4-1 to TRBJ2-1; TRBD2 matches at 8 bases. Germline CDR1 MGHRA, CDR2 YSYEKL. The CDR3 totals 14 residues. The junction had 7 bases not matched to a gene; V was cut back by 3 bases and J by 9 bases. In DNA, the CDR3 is TGCGCCAGCAGCCATGGACCGGGAGGGGGTGAGCAGTTCTTC. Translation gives CASSHGPGGGEQFF.

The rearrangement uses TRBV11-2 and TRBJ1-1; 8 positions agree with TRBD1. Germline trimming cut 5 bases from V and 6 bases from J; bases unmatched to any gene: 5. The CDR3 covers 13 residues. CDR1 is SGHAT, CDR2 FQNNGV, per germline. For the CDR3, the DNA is TGTGCCAGCAGCATAAGACAGGGGCCTGAAGCTTTCTTT. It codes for CASSIRQGPEAFF.

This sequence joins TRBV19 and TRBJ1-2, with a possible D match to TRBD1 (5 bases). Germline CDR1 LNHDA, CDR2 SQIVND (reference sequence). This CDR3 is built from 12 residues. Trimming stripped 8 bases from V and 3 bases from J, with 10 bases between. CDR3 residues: CASRGVDYGYTF. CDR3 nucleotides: TGTGCCAGTCGGGGGGTCGACTATGGCTACACCTTC.

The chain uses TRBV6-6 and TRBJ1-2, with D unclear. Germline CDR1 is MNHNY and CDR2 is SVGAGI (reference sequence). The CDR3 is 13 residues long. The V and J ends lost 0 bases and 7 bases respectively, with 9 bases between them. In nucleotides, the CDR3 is TGTGCCAGCAGTTACTCGGCAGTACCTGGCTACACCTTC. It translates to CASSYSAVPGYTF.

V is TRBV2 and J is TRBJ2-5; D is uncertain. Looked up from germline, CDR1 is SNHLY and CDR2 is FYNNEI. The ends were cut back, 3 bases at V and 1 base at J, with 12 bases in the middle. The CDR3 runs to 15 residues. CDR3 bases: TGTGCCAGCAGTGACGGCCGGCCCCTCCAAGAGACCCAGTACTTC. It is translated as CASSDGRPLQETQYF.

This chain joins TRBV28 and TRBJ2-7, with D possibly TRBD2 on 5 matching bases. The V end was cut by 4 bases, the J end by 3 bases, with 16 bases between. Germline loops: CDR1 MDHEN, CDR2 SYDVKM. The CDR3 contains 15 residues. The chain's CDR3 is CASSSGQDWNYEQYF. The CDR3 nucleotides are TGTGCCAGCAGTTCAGGCCAGGACTGGAACTACGAGCAGTACTTC. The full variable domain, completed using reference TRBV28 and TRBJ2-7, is DVKVTQSSRYLVKRTGEKVFLECVQDMDHENMFWYRQDPGLGLRLIYFSYDVKMKEKGDIPEGYSVSREKKERFSLILESASTNQTSMYLCASSSGQDWNYEQYFGPGTRLTVT.

CDR3 DNA sequence: TGTGCCAGCATGAGCAGGGACGACGAGCAGTACTTC. This translates into CASMSRDDEQYF. The chain uses TRBV6-5 and TRBJ2-7; D could derive from TRBD1 or TRBD2 (5 bases each). This CDR3 comprises 12 residues. Germline V gene sequence: CDR1 MNHEY, CDR2 SVGAGI. V lost 7 bases and J lost 5, with 12 bases in between.

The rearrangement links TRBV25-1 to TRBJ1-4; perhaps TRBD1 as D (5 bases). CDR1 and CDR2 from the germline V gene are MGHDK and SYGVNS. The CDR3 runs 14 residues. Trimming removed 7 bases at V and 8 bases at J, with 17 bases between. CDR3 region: CASTWARAGEKLFF. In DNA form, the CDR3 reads TGTGCCAGCACCTGGGCCAGGGCGGGCGAAAAACTGTTTTTT.

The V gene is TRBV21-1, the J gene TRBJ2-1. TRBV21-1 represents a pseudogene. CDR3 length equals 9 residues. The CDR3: CASSNGVFF. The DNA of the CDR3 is TGTGCCAGCAGCAATGGGGTGTTCTTC.

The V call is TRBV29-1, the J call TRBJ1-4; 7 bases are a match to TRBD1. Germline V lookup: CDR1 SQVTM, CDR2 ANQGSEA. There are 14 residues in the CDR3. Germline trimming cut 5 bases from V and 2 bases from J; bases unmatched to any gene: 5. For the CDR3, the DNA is TGCAGCGTTAAAAAAGGGGGCACTAATGAAAAACTGTTTTTT. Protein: CSVKKGGTNEKLFF.

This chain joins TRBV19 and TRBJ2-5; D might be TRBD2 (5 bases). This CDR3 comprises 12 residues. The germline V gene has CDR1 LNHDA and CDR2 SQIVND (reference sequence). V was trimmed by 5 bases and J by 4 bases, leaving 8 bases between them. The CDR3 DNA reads TGTGCCAGTAGTCCTGCGGGAGAGACCCAGTACTTC. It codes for CASSPAGETQYF. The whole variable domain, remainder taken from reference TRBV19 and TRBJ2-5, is DGGITQSPKYLFRKEGQNVTLSCEQNLNHDAMYWYRQDPGQGLRLIYYSQIVNDFQKGDIAEGYSVSREKKESFPLTVTSAQKNPTAFYLCASSPAGETQYFGPGTRLLVL.

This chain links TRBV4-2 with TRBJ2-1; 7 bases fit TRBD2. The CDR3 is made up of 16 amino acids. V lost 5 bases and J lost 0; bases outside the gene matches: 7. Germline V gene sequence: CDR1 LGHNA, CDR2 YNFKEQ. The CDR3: CASSSAASGSYNEQFF. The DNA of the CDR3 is TGTGCCAGCAGCTCGGCAGCTAGCGGCTCCTACAATGAGCAGTTCTTC.

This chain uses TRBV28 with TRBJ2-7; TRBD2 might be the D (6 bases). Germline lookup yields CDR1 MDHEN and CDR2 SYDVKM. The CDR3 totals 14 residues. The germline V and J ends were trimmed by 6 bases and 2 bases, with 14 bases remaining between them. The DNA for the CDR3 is TGTGCCAGCAGCCTGTGGAGGGGAGCCTACGAGCAGTACTTC. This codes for CASSLWRGAYEQYF.

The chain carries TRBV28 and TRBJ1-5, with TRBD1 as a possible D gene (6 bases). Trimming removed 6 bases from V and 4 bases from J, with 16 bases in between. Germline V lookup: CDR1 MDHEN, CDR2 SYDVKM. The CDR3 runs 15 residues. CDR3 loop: CASRGAVFGNQPQHF. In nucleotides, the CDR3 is TGTGCCAGCAGGGGGGCCGTCTTTGGAAATCAGCCCCAGCATTTT.

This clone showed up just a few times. The CDR3 sequence: CASSLDLRPGELFF. In DNA, the CDR3 is TGTGCCAGCAGCTTAGATCTAAGACCCGGGGAGCTGTTTTTT. The J gene is TRBJ2-2, the V gene TRBV11-3; no clear D gene. The V end was cut by 0 bases, the J end by 6 bases, with 8 bases between. This CDR3 region has 14 residues. The germline CDR1 and CDR2 sequences are SGHNT and YENEEA.